The clone carrying this T cell receptor beta chain was observed a single time. Its target is unknown. Amplification used 60 Vbeta primers and 13 Jbeta primers. Libraries were prepared by immunoSEQ multiplex PCR; TCRdb keeps only in-frame clonotypes and omits some of them. The sample has about 120,000 clones, 55% to 75% seen once. Per the germline V gene, CDR1 is SGHAT and CDR2 is FQNNGV. Trimming cost V 1 base and J 8 bases, with 8 bases left between them. The CDR3 is made up of 12 amino acids. This sample was taken from a study of cytomegalovirus exposure and HLA in healthy donors. Overall study findings and caveats: The study flagged about 150 TCR beta chains as cytomegalovirus-associated. In vitro data verified a few CMV-associated chains as specific for CMV antigens.

The clonotype comes from a man aged 25-45 years in good health and CMV-seronegative. The sample consisted of PBMCs. J is TRBJ1-2 and V is TRBV11-2; no firm D call. In DNA, the CDR3 is TGTGCCAGCAGCTTAGTGACTGAGGGCTACACCTTC. Protein: CASSLVTEGYTF.